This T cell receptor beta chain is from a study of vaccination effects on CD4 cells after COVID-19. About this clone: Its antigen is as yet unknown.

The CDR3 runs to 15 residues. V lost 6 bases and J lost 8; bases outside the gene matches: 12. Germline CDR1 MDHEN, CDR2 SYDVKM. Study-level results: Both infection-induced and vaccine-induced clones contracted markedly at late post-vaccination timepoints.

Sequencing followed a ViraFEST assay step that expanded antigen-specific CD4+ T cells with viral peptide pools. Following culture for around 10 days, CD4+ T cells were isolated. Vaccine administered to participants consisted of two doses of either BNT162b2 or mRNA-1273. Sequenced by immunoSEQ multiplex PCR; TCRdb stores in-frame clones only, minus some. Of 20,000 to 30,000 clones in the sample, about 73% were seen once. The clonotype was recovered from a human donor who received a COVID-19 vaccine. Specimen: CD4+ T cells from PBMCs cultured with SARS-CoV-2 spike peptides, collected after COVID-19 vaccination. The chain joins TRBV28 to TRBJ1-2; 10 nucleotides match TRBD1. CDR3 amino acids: CASRASQGQGQGYTF. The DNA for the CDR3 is TGTGCCAGCAGGGCAAGTCAGGGACAGGGGCAAGGCTACACCTTC.